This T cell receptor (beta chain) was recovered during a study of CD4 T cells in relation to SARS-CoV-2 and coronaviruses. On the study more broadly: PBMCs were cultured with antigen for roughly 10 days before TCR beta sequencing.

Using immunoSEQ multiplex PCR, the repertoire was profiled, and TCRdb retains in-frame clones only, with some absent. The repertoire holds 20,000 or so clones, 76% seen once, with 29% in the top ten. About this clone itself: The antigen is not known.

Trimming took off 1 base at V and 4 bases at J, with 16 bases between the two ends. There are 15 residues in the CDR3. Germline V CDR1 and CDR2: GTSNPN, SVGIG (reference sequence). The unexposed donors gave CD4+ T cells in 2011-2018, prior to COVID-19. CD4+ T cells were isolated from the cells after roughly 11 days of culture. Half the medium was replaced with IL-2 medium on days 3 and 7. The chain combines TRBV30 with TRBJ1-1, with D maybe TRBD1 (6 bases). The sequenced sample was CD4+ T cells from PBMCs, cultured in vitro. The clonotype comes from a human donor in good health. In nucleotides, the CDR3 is TGTGCCTGGAGTGCGGAACAGGGCTGGGGCACTGAAGCTTTCTTT. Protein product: CAWSAEQGWGTEAFF.